Presented here are 3 T cell receptor beta chains from one specimen sequenced in a study of regulatory dendritic cells for organ transplantation. Profiling relied on immunoSEQ multiplex PCR, and the TCRdb table lists in-frame clones only, not all of them. This sample has 13,000 or so clones; 62% occur once, and the top ten carry roughly 1.2%. Sorted subsets were CFSE-labeled and cultured less than six days with allogeneic dendritic cells. Their target antigens are unknown. The specimen sequenced was naive CD8+ T cells from blood cultured with dendritic cells. The subset was: CD45RA+ naive T cells. These receptors came from a human donor in good health.

The rearrangement uses TRBV5-4 and TRBJ2-2, with D unclear. The germline V gene has CDR1 SGHNT and CDR2 YYREEE (reference sequence). The CDR3 runs 15 residues. V lost 0 bases and J lost 0, with 6 bases in between. The DNA of the CDR3 is TGTGCCAGCAGCTTGGATGTAGCGAACACCGGGGAGCTGTTTTTT. This codes for CASSLDVANTGELFF.

This chain links TRBV2 with TRBJ2-3; perhaps TRBD1 as D (6 bases). Germline loops: CDR1 SNHLY, CDR2 FYNNEI. The CDR3 has 14 amino acids. The germline V and J ends were trimmed by 7 bases and 3 bases, with 14 bases remaining between them. The CDR3 region is CASIIGQRTDTQYF. CDR3 bases: TGTGCCAGCATTATAGGACAGAGGACAGATACGCAGTATTTT.

V and J are TRBV4-3 and TRBJ2-7; 8 bases align to TRBD2. The CDR3 is 15 residues long. The germline CDR1 and CDR2 sequences are LGHNA and YSLEER. The V gene end was trimmed by 0 bases and the J gene end by 3 bases; junction bases not matched to a gene: 4. CDR3 nucleotides: TGCGCCAGCAGCCAAGACACTGCGGGGGGCTACGAGCAGTACTTC. It translates to CASSQDTAGGYEQYF.